This TCR beta chain appears in the sequencing data of a study of beta chain features in type 1 diabetes (dated by TCRdb to the late 2010s). Turning to the overall study: No differences in mean age, gender distribution, total cell number or subset yield were found between patients and healthy donors. A total of 100 million to 110 million sorted cells were examined across all samples, and a strong correlation was observed between cell number per subset and RNA yield. The study compared TCRB repertoires of sorted circulating CD4+ T cell subsets between recently diagnosed type 1 diabetes patients and matched healthy donors. Whereas all 30 or so donors provided naive and central memory subsets, regulatory and stem cell-like memory subsets were isolated from just 8 patients and roughly eight healthy donors. Summary of the overall study and its limitations: In all four CD4+ subsets, TCRB CDR3 length was moderately but significantly shorter in type 1 diabetes patients. Naive, central memory and regulatory TCRB repertoires appeared to be more alike among patients than among healthy donors. At VDJ recombination sites, type 1 diabetes patients had fewer insertions and more deleted nucleotides, which implies abnormalities in thymic rearrangement. Shorter templates might have been favored by PCR, but patient and control samples were amplified and corrected together, so both groups would have been affected equally by any skew. Because small numbers of individuals were included in the HLA sub-analyses, any influence of HLA type on TCRB rearrangement was left unresolved. Because cDNA was sequenced instead of genomic DNA, highly expressing activated cells could be over-represented, though the groups showed no difference in activation or CD3 levels.

A word on this clone: What antigen it recognizes has not been identified. Base qualities are not recorded, but no much larger clone differs from it by a single base.

The germline V gene gives CDR1 as SQVTM and CDR2 as ANQGSEA. Taken from cysteine to phenylalanine, the CDR3 has 16 residues. CDR3 DNA is the only sequence kept; it has 48 bases, read in frame from the first base. The junction carries 22 bases between V and J, which are trimmed by 6 bases and 4 bases respectively. Each donor gave one peripheral blood draw, averaging approximately 0.11 L, which was collected into heparinised tubes. A BD FACSAria II was used to sort naive, central memory, regulatory and stem cell-like memory CD4+ T cells with a panel that included CD45RO, CCR7, CD25, CD127, CD95 and CD27. A purity above 95% was achieved for all sorted populations. PBMCs were isolated right away by Lymphoprep density gradient centrifugation and were stained directly, without culture. To minimize batch effects, samples were stained and sorted in pairs, one healthy donor with one patient per experiment.

The entire isolated RNA was reverse transcribed using the High Capacity cDNA Reverse Transcription Kit, and thus expressed TCRB transcripts were sequenced. Naive, central memory and regulatory T cell samples underwent deep immunoSEQ sequencing, averaging around 3.9 million total reads per sample. Sorted cells were lysed in RLT buffer and RNA was extracted with DNase-treated RNeasy Micro or Mini kits, depending on cell number. To prevent cross-contamination, every cell subset was processed on its own, while patient and healthy donor samples were processed together. Using the immunoSEQ multiplex PCR, TCRB sequences were amplified from cDNA into 87-bp fragments spanning the CDR3 region. The amplicons were sequenced using the Illumina HiSeq platform. From the authors' description of their analysis: Synthetic template baselines were used to correct PCR bias computationally, reads within Hamming distance 2 were collapsed, and singletons that could not be merged were discarded. By aligning reads against IMGT, V, D and J genes, CDR3 length, and insertions or deletions at six rearrangement sites were assigned. Within each subset, clonotype counts were normalized to sorted cell number, and only after that were true diversity and Gini coefficients computed with the tcR R package. Repertoire sharing was quantified using the overlap coefficient calculated on TCRB nucleotide sequences. Out-of-frame TCRB sequences from naive cells were analyzed as a proxy for the pre-selection repertoire. TCRdb carries this immuneACCESS record with in-frame sequences only. Its versions omit some clonotypes, under half of them owing to an unresolved V gene in the studies checked, with the rest unexplained. V and J calls and clone size follow that table, whereas D and trimming were derived from the DNA. The sample profile shows 600,000 to 700,000 clones; about an eighth of them were found once. The leading ten clones occupy 0.022% of the sample.

The receptor chain draws on TRBV29-1 and TRBJ2-1; no D segment can be confidently identified. The TCR originated in a man younger than 35 with type 1 diabetes. Material: naive CD4+ T cells from blood. Taken with the paper, the label for cell subset or site translates to: true naive CD4+ T cells. The base sequence is TGCAGCGTCCAGACCCCGTACCCCAATCGGTACAATGAGCAGTTCTTC. Its amino acids are CSVQTPYPNRYNEQFF.